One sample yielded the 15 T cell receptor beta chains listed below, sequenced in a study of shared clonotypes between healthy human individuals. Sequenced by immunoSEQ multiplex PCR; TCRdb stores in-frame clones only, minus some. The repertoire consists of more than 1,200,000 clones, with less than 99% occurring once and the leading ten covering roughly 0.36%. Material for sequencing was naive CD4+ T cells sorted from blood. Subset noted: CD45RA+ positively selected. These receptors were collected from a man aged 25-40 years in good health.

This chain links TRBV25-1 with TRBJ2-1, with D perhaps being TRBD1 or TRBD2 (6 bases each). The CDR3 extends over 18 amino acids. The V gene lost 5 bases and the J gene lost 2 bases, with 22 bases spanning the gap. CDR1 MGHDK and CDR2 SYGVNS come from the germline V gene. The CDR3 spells CASSPPGSVGGPYNEQFF. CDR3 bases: TGTGCCAGCAGTCCCCCAGGGAGCGTGGGGGGCCCCTACAATGAGCAGTTCTTC.

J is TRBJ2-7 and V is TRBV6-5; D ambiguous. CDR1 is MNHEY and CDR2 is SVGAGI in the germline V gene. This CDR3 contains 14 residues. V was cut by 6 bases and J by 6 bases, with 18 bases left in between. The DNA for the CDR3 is TGTGCCAGCAGCCGAAGACCCCCGGGCGGCGAGCAGTACTTC. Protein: CASSRRPPGGEQYF.

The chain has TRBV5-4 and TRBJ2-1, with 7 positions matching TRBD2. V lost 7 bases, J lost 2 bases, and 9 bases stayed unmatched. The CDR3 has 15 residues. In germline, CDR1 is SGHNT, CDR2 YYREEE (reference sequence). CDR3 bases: TGTGCCAGCGGCGACTACGGGAGGACCTACAATGAGCAGTTCTTC. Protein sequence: CASGDYGRTYNEQFF.

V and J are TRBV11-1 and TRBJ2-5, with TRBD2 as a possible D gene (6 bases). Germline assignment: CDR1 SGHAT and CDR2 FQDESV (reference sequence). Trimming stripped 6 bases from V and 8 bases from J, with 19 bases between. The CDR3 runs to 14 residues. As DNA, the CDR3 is TGTGCCAGCAGTACGACTAGGGGAAGAGGCACCCAGTACTTC. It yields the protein CASSTTRGRGTQYF.

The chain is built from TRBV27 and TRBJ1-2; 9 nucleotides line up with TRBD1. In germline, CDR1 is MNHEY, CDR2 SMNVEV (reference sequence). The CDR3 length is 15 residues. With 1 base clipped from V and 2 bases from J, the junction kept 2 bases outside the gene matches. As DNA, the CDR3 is TGTGCCAGCAGTTTATTAGGACAGGGGAACTATGGCTACACCTTC. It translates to CASSLLGQGNYGYTF.

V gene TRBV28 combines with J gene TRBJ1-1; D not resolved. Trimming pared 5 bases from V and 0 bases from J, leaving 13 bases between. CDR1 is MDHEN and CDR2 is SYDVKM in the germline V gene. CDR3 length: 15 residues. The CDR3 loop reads CASSLIEDLNTEAFF. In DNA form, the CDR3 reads TGTGCCAGCAGTCTTATAGAGGATTTGAACACTGAAGCTTTCTTT.

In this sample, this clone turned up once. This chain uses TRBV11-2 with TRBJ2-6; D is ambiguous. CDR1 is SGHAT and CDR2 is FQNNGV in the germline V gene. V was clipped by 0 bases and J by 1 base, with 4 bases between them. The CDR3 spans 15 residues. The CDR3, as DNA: TGTGCCAGCAGCTTAGATCATTCTGGGGCCAACGTCCTGACTTTC. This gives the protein CASSLDHSGANVLTF.

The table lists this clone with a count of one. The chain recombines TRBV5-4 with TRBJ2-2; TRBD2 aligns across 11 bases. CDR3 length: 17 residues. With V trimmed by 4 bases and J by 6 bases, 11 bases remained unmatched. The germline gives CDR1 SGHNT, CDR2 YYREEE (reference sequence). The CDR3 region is CASSKFSGRAWAGELFF. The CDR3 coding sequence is TGTGCCAGCAGCAAATTTAGCGGGAGGGCCTGGGCCGGGGAGCTGTTTTTT.

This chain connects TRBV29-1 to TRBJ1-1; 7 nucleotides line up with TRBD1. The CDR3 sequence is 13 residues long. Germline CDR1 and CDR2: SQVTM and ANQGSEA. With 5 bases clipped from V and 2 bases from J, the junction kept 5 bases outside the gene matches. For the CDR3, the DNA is TGCAGCGTTAGGGGACAGCTAAACACTGAAGCTTTCTTT. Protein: CSVRGQLNTEAFF.

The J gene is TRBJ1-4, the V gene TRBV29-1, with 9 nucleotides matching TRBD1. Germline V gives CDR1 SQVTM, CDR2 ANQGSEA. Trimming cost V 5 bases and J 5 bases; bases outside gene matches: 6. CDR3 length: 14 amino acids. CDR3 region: CSVSNRGPNEKLFF. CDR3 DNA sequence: TGCAGCGTTTCTAACAGGGGGCCCAATGAAAAACTGTTTTTT.

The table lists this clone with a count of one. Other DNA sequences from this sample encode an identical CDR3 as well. The CDR3 bases are TGCGCCTCTCAGGGGAGCACAGATACGCAGTATTTT. It specifies CASQGSTDTQYF. The gene calls are TRBV5-1 and TRBJ2-3, with a possible D match to TRBD1 (6 bases). Looked up from germline, CDR1 is SGHRS and CDR2 is YFSETQ. V was pared by 10 bases and J by 0 bases, with 9 bases between. The CDR3 runs 12 residues.

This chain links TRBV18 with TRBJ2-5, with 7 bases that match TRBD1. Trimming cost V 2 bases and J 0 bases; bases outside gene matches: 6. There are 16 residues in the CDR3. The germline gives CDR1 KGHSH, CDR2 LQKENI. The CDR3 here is CASSPLARGYQETQYF. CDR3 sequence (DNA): TGTGCCAGCTCACCATTGGCCAGGGGGTACCAAGAGACCCAGTACTTC. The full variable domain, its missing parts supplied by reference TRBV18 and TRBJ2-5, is NAGVMQNPRHLVRRRGQEARLRCSPMKGHSHVYWYRQLPEEGLKFMVYLQKENIIDESGMPKERFSAEFPKEGPSILRIQQVVRGDSAAYFCASSPLARGYQETQYFGPGTRLLVL.

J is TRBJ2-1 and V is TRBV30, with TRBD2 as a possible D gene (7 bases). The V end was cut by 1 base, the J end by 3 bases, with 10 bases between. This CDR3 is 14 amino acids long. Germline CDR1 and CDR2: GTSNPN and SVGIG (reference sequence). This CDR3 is CAWSAGEGYNEQFF. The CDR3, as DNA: TGTGCCTGGAGTGCAGGGGAGGGCTACAATGAGCAGTTCTTC.

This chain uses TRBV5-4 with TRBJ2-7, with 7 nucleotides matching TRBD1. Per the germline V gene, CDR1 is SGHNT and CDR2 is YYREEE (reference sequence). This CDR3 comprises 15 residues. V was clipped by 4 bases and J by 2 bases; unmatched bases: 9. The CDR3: CASSNQTGSAYEQYF. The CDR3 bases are TGTGCCAGCAGCAATCAGACAGGGTCCGCCTACGAGCAGTACTTC.

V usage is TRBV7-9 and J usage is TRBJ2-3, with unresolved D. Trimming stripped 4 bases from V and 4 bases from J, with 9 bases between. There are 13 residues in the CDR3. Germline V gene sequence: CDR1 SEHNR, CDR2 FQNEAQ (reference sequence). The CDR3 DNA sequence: TGTGCCAGCAGCTACACCCCAGCAGATACGCAGTATTTT. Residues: CASSYTPADTQYF.